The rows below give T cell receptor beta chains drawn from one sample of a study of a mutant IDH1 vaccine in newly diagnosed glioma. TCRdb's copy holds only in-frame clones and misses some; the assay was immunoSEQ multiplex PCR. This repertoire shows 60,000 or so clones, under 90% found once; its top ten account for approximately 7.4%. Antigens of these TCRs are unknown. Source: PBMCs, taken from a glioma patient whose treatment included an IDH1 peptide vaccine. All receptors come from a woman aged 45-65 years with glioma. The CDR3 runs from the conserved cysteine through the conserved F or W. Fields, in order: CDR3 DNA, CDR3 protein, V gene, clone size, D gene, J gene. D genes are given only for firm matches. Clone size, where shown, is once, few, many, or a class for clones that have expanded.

CDR3nt: TGCGCCAGCAGCCAAGATGGGGACCGTGAGCAGTTCTTC
CDR3aa: CASSQDGDREQFF
v_gene: TRBV4-1
abundance: .
d_gene: .
j_gene: TRBJ2-1

CDR3nt: TGTGCCAGCAGTTCCACAGGGGGCGTCTACAATGAGCAGTTCTTC
CDR3aa: CASSSTGGVYNEQFF
v_gene: TRBV27
abundance: .
d_gene: TRBD1
j_gene: TRBJ2-1

CDR3nt: TGTGCCAGCAGTGCGGGGAATCAGCCCCAGCATTTT
CDR3aa: CASSAGNQPQHF
v_gene: TRBV6-1
abundance: .
d_gene: .
j_gene: TRBJ1-5

CDR3nt: TGTGCCAGCGGATCCGGGACTAGCAAAGATACGCAGTATTTT
CDR3aa: CASGSGTSKDTQYF
v_gene: TRBV6-5
abundance: .
d_gene: TRBD2
j_gene: TRBJ2-3

CDR3nt: TGTGCCAGCAGTGAAGTCCCTACAGAGACCCAGTACTTC
CDR3aa: CASSEVPTETQYF
v_gene: TRBV6-1
abundance: .
d_gene: .
j_gene: TRBJ2-5

CDR3nt: TGTGCCAGCAGCTTGTGGACAGGCCTCCCTCACTCCTACGAGCAGTACTTC
CDR3aa: CASSLWTGLPHSYEQYF
v_gene: TRBV7-9
abundance: .
d_gene: TRBD1
j_gene: TRBJ2-7

CDR3nt: TGTGCCAGCAGTGAACAGGGGCGGGTTTTACACACTGAAGCTTTCTTT
CDR3aa: CASSEQGRVLHTEAFF
v_gene: TRBV6-4
abundance: .
d_gene: TRBD1
j_gene: TRBJ1-1

CDR3nt: TGTGCCATCACTCAAACTAGCGGAGCCTACGAGCAGTACTTC
CDR3aa: CAITQTSGAYEQYF
v_gene: TRBV10-3
abundance: few
d_gene: TRBD2
j_gene: TRBJ2-7

CDR3nt: TGCGCCAGCCAGCGGGGGGGCACAGATACGCAGTATTTT
CDR3aa: CASQRGGTDTQYF
v_gene: TRBV5-1
abundance: .
d_gene: TRBD2
j_gene: TRBJ2-3

CDR3nt: TGCAGCGTTGAAGATCAACTAGCGGGGGGGTGGGAGACCCAGTACTTC
CDR3aa: CSVEDQLAGGWETQYF
v_gene: TRBV29-1
abundance: .
d_gene: TRBD2
j_gene: TRBJ2-5

CDR3nt: TGTGCCAGAAATGACAGGAATCAGCCCCAGCATTTT
CDR3aa: CARNDRNQPQHF
v_gene: TRBV19
abundance: .
d_gene: .
j_gene: TRBJ1-5